Described below is a single TCR beta chain sequence and its context. Antigen: not known. Per germline, CDR1 ENHRY and CDR2 SYGVKD. The CDR3 consists of 11 residues. Trimming left V 4 bases short and J 10 bases short, with 8 bases between. The PCR employed 60 Vbeta primers together with 13 Jbeta primers. Generated by immunoSEQ multiplex PCR, the TCRdb table keeps only in-frame clones and is missing some. The sample lists about 130,000 clones, around 80% occurring once. The data were obtained in a study of cytomegalovirus exposure and HLA in healthy donors. Study-wide results and caveats: Segments of the TCR beta V type were, in most cases, productive about 87% or about 30% of the time in an earlier analysis.

V gene TRBV10-3 combines with J gene TRBJ2-1; no firm D call. The receptor was isolated from a man aged 25-45 years in good health. Sequences were obtained from PBMCs. This chain's CDR3 is CAISVGSEQFF. The CDR3 DNA sequence: TGTGCCATCAGTGTTGGCTCCGAGCAGTTCTTC.